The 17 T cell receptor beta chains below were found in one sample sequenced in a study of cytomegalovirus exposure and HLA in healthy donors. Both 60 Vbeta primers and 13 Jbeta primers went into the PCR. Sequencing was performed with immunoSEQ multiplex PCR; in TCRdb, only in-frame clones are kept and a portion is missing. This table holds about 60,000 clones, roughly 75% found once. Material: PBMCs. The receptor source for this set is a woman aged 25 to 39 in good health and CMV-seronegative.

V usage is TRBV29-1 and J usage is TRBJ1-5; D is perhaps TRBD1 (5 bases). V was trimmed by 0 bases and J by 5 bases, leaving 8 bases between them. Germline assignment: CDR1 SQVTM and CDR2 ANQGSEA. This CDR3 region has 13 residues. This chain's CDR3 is CSVEEGGDQPQHF. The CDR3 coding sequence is TGCAGCGTTGAAGAGGGGGGTGATCAGCCCCAGCATTTT.

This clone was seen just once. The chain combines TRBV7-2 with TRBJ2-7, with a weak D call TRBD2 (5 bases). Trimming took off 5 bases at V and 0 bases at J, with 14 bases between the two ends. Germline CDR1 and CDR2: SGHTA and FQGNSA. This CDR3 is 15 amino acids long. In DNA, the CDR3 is TGTGCCAGCAGCCTCCTCTGGGAGAGCTCCTACGAGCAGTACTTC. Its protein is CASSLLWESSYEQYF.

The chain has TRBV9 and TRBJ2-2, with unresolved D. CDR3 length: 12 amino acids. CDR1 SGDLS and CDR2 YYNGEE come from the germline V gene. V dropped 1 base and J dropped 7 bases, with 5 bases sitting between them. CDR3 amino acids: CASSVFNGELFF. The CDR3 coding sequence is TGTGCCAGCAGCGTATTCAACGGGGAGCTGTTTTTT. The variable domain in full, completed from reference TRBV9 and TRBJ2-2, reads DSGVTQTPKHLITATGQRVTLRCSPRSGDLSVYWYQQSLDQGLQFLIQYYNGEERAKGNILERFSAQQFPDLHSELNLSSLELGDSALYFCASSVFNGELFFGEGSRLTVL.

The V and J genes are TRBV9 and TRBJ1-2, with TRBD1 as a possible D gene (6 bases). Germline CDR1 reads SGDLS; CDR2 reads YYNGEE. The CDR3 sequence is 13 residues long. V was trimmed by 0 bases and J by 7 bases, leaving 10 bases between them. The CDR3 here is CASSVDRVGGYTF. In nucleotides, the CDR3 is TGTGCCAGCAGCGTAGACAGGGTTGGTGGCTACACCTTC.

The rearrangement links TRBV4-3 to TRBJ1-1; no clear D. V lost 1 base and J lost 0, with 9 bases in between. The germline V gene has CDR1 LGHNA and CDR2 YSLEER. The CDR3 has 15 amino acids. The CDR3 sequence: CASSQGHSMNTEAFF. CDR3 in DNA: TGCGCCAGCAGCCAAGGTCACAGCATGAACACTGAAGCTTTCTTT.

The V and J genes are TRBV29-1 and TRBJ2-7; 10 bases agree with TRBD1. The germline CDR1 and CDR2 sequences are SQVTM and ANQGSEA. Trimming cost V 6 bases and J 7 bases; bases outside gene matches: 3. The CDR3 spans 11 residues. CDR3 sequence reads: CSVRTGGEQYF. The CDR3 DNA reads TGCAGCGTCCGGACAGGGGGGGAGCAGTACTTC.

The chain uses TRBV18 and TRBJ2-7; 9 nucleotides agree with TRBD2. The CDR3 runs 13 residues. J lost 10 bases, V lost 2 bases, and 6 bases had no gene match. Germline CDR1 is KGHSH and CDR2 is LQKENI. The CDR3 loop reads CASSPEAGGPQYF. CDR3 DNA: TGTGCCAGCTCACCAGAAGCGGGAGGACCCCAGTACTTC.

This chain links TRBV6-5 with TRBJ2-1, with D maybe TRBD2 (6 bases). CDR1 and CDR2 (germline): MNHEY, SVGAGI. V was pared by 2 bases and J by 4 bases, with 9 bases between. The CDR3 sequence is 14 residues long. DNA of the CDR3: TGTGCCAGCAGTTACGACGGGGGATACAATGAGCAGTTCTTC. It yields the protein CASSYDGGYNEQFF.

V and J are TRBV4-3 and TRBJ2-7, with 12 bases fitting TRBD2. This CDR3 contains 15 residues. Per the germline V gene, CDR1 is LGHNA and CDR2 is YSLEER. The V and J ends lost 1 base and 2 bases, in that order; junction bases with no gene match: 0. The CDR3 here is CASSQGTSGAYEQYF. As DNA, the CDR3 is TGCGCCAGCAGCCAAGGGACTAGCGGGGCCTACGAGCAGTACTTC.

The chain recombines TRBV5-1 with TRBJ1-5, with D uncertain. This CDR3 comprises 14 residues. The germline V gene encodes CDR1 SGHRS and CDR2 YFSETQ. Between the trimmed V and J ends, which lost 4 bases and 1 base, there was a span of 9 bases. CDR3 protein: CASSLEGSNQPQHF. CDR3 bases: TGCGCCAGCAGCCTCGAGGGAAGCAATCAGCCCCAGCATTTT.

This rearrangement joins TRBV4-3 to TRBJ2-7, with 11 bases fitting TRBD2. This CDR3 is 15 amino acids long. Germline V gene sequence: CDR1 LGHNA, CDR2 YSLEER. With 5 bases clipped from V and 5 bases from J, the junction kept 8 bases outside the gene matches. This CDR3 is CASSFRLAGRDEQYF. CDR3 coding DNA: TGCGCCAGCAGCTTCCGACTAGCGGGAAGGGACGAGCAGTACTTC.

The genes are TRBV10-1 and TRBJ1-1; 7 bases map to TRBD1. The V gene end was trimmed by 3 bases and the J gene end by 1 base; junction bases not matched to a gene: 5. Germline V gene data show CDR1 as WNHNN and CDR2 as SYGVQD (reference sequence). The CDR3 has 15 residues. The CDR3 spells CASSESQGRNTEAFF. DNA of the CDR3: TGCGCCAGCAGTGAATCACAGGGGAGGAACACTGAAGCTTTCTTT.

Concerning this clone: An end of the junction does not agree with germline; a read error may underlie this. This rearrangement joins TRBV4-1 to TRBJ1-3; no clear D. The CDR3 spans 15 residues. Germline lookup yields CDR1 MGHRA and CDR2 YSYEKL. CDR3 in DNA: TGCGCCAGCGGCCAAGGCGGATTCTCTGGAAACACCATATATTTT. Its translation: CASGQGGFSGNTIYF.

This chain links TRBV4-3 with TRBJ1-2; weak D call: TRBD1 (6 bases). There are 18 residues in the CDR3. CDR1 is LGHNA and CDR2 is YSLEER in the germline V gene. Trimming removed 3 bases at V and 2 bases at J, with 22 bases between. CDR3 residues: CASSQHARAQGSNYGYTF. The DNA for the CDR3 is TGCGCCAGCAGCCAGCACGCCCGAGCCCAGGGGAGCAACTATGGCTACACCTTC.

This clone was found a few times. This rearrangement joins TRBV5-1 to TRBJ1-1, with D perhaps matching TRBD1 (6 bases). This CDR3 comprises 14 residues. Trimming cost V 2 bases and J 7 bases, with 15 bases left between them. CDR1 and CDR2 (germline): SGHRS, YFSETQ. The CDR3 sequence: CASSFATGQFEAFF. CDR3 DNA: TGCGCCAGCAGCTTCGCGACAGGTCAATTTGAAGCTTTCTTT.

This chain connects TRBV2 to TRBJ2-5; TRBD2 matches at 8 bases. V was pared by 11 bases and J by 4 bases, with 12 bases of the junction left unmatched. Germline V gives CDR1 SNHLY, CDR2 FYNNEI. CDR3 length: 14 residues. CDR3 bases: TGTGCCCGAGGGGCCGCGAGCGGGGGAGAGACCCAGTACTTC. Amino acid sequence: CARGAASGGETQYF.

Written as DNA, the CDR3 is TGTGCCAGCAGCTTTACAGGGTCGGTAGCTTTCTTT. This gives the protein CASSFTGSVAFF. The chain combines TRBV7-2 with TRBJ1-1; TRBD1 might be the D (6 bases). CDR1 is SGHTA, CDR2 FQGNSA, per germline. V gave up 3 bases and J gave up 10 bases, with 12 bases separating them. CDR3 length equals 12 residues. The full variable domain, rest sourced from reference TRBV7-2 and TRBJ1-1, is GAGVSQSPSNKVTEKGKDVELRCDPISGHTALYWYRQSLGQGLEFLIYFQGNSAPDKSGLPSDRFSAERTGGSVSTLTIQRTQQEDSAVYLCASSFTGSVAFFGQGTRLTVV.